A selection of T cell receptor beta chains follows, all from one sample in a study of identical twins. MiXCR, applied by TCRdb to the 5' RACE reads, yields one record per CDR3 protein. The table records hundreds of thousands of distinct CDR3 sequences, approximately 9% of them present only once. Sequencing was carried out using memory (CD45RO+) T cells sorted from blood. These receptor sequences come from a woman younger than 35 in good health. Both conserved end residues are trimmed from each CDR3.

V gene	J gene	CDR3 protein
TRBV5-1	TRBJ2-3	ASGWMADTQY
TRBV5-5	TRBJ1-1	ASSLVEYTEAF
TRBV7-9	TRBJ2-2	ASSSPKGAGGTGELF
TRBV18	TRBJ2-1	ASSLGLATNNEQF
TRBV20-1	TRBJ2-1	SATTGLAGGNEQF
TRBV5-1	TRBJ1-2	ASSFNPGTVNYGYT
TRBV7-8	TRBJ2-3	ASSLEIRAFSTDTQY
TRBV25-1	TRBJ1-2	ASSGTGPGGYT
TRBV4-2	TRBJ2-7	ASSQGAGTSGYEQY
TRBV20-1	TRBJ2-3	SARDGFSSTDTQY
TRBV7-2	TRBJ2-1	ASSFLPQGSYNEQF
TRBV11-3	TRBJ1-3	ASSLATVSGNTIY
TRBV7-2	TRBJ2-7	ASSLGGGDYAYEQY
TRBV9	TRBJ2-2	ASSPRLDTGELF
TRBV12-3/TRBV12-4	TRBJ2-3	ASSQAGGRADTQY
TRBV6-2/TRBV6-3	TRBJ1-1	ASTYMGGTTEAF
TRBV7-8	TRBJ2-7	ASSLATGGAYEQY
TRBV7-8	TRBJ2-6	ASSLVVRTVVSGANVLT
TRBV5-1	TRBJ2-5	ASSFLAGVGETQY
TRBV7-8	TRBJ2-3	ASSLNRGPADTQY
TRBV29-1	TRBJ2-6	SAVGGATGANVLT
TRBV7-7	TRBJ2-3	ASSTTGLTDTQY
TRBV9	TRBJ1-6	ASSGPGQGSLSPLH
TRBV7-8	TRBJ2-1	ASSLGQGALNEQF
TRBV5-1	TRBJ2-2	ASSLVASQSGELF
TRBV7-9	TRBJ1-1	ASSLMNTEAF
TRBV7-8	TRBJ2-3	ASKPTALNTQY
TRBV5-6	TRBJ2-1	ASSRDTEQF
TRBV20-1	TRBJ2-7	SAVRDRGYEQY
TRBV10-1	TRBJ1-4	ASSAGLSEKLF
TRBV11-3	TRBJ2-1	ASSQQGLSDNEQF
TRBV11-2	TRBJ2-7	ASSWGVGDEQY
TRBV12-3/TRBV12-4	TRBJ1-2	AIDLVYSSGYT
TRBV6-5	TRBJ2-7	ASSLLDTGGEQY
TRBV24-1	TRBJ2-7	ATSDRRDRDEQY
TRBV2	TRBJ1-5	ACRVNSNQPQH
TRBV5-1	TRBJ1-5	ASSLWGLEDQPQH